A single sample gave rise to the 16 T cell receptor beta chains below, sequenced in a study of T cells after yellow fever vaccination. MiXCR, applied by TCRdb to the 5' RACE reads, yields one record per CDR3 protein. Among about 68,000 distinct CDR3 sequences listed, just over 6.5% were seen once. The sample in question was CD8+ T cells sorted from PBMCs, obtained 35 to 50 days after the first yellow fever vaccination. The receptors here all came from a man aged 18 to 30 who received the YFV17D yellow fever vaccine.

This rearrangement joins TRBV24-1 to TRBJ1-6; a possible D gene is TRBD1 (5 bases). The CDR3 covers 17 residues. Per germline, CDR1 KGHDR and CDR2 SFDVKD. V lost 3 bases to trimming and J lost 7 bases, with 18 bases between them. The CDR3 coding sequence is TGTGCCACCAGTGATACCTGGACAAGGACCGCAAATTCACCCCTCCACTTT. Translation gives CATSDTWTRTANSPLHF.

This clonotype was recorded many times. The chain carries TRBV20-1 and TRBJ2-5; 10 nucleotides match TRBD2. The V gene end was trimmed by 5 bases and the J gene end by 4 bases; junction bases not matched to a gene: 10. The CDR3 covers 15 residues. Germline CDR1 is DFQATT and CDR2 is SNEGSKA (reference sequence). The CDR3 DNA reads TGCAGTGCTGGACAACTAGCGGGGATTGGAGAGACCCAGTACTTC. This gives the protein CSAGQLAGIGETQYF.

Remarks on this clonotype: A read error may explain this, as a much larger clone is one base away. The chain joins TRBV6-4 to TRBJ1-2; no firm D call. The CDR3 sequence is 13 residues long. Germline V gene sequence: CDR1 MRHNA, CDR2 SNTAGT. V lost 3 bases and J lost 2, with 7 bases in between. The CDR3 bases are TGTGCCAGCAGTGAATGCGGAAACTATGGCTACACCTTC. This translates into CASSECGNYGYTF.

This clonotype was observed at least ten times. The rearrangement uses TRBV19 and TRBJ2-6; unclear D gene. The V end lost 6 bases, the J end lost 3 bases, and 3 bases lay between the germline ends. Per the germline V gene, CDR1 is LNHDA and CDR2 is SQIVND (reference sequence). CDR3 length: 12 amino acids. CDR3 nucleotide sequence: TGTGCCAGTAGCAATGGGGCCAACGTCCTGACTTTC. This translates into CASSNGANVLTF.

This clonotype was recorded many times. The V gene is TRBV6-6, the J gene TRBJ2-1; 9 nucleotides agree with TRBD2. V shed 6 bases and J 3 bases; nucleotides not matched to a gene: 6. CDR1 is MNHNY and CDR2 is SVGAGI in the germline V gene (reference sequence). CDR3 size: 15 residues. The CDR3, as DNA: TGTGCCAGCAGCCCTCTAGCGGGGCACTACAATGAGCAGTTCTTC. Its protein is CASSPLAGHYNEQFF.

This clonotype has at least ten counts. This sequence joins TRBV4-2 and TRBJ2-6, with D possibly matching TRBD2 (6 bases). The V gene's germline CDR1 is LGHNA and CDR2 YNFKEQ. V lost 0 bases and J lost 2, with 11 bases in between. The CDR3 is made up of 17 amino acids. In DNA form, the CDR3 reads TGTGCCAGCAGCCAAGATGGGGGGAATACTGGGGCCAACGTCCTGACTTTC. This encodes CASSQDGGNTGANVLTF.

Ten or more counts support this clonotype. The V gene is TRBV20-1, the J gene TRBJ2-1, with D perhaps TRBD2 (5 bases). In germline, CDR1 is DFQATT, CDR2 SNEGSKA (reference sequence). This CDR3 comprises 14 residues. V lost 6 bases to trimming and J lost 5 bases, with 17 bases between them. The CDR3: CSALESPRDNEQFF. CDR3 DNA: TGCAGTGCACTAGAGAGTCCCCGGGACAATGAGCAGTTCTTC.

A word on this clonotype: Being one base from a much bigger clone, this may be a read error. This chain uses TRBV19 with TRBJ2-7; D gene unclear. CDR1 is LNHDA, CDR2 SQIVND, per germline (reference sequence). The CDR3 consists of 14 residues. The CDR3 DNA is TGTGCCAGTAGTTCGGCTCACAGCTCCTACGAGCGGTACTTC. It yields the protein CASSSAHSSYERYF.

This clonotype was seen more than once but under ten times. The rearrangement links TRBV19 to TRBJ2-1; 7 nucleotides line up with TRBD1. CDR1 and CDR2 (germline): LNHDA, SQIVND (reference sequence). This CDR3 is built from 15 residues. Trimming took 5 bases from V and 0 from J; bases not matched to a gene: 4. CDR3 in amino acids: CASSAQGVSYNEQFF. CDR3 sequence (DNA): TGTGCCAGTAGTGCCCAGGGGGTCTCCTACAATGAGCAGTTCTTC.

This clonotype was observed many times. The gene calls are TRBV5-6 and TRBJ1-1; D is unclear. From germline, CDR1 is SGHDT and CDR2 YYEEEE. Trimming removed 1 base from V and 7 bases from J, with 8 bases in between. CDR3 size: 12 residues. The CDR3 here is CASSLWSLEAFF. The CDR3, as DNA: TGTGCCAGCAGCTTGTGGTCCCTTGAAGCTTTCTTT.

V and J are TRBV5-1 and TRBJ1-5, with 8 nucleotides matching TRBD1. Germline CDR1 SGHRS, CDR2 YFSETQ. The J segment lost 0 bases and the V segment lost 1 base, leaving 0 bases of the junction unmatched. There are 15 residues in the CDR3. CDR3 DNA: TGCGCCAGCAGCTTGACAGGGGGTAGCAATCAGCCCCAGCATTTT. Its protein is CASSLTGGSNQPQHF.

Many counts were recorded for this clonotype. The gene calls are TRBV2 and TRBJ2-7, with D possibly TRBD2 on 7 matching bases. Germline CDR1 SNHLY, CDR2 FYNNEI. The CDR3 consists of 12 residues. Trimming left V 6 bases short and J 2 bases short, with 8 bases between. The CDR3 protein is CASRGGPYEQYF. In nucleotides, the CDR3 is TGTGCCAGCAGGGGGGGGCCCTACGAGCAGTACTTC.

A few counts support this clonotype. V gene TRBV27 combines with J gene TRBJ2-3, with D tentatively TRBD2 (5 bases). Germline loops: CDR1 MNHEY, CDR2 SMNVEV (reference sequence). The length of the CDR3 is 15 residues. The germline V and J ends were trimmed by 7 bases and 2 bases, with 16 bases remaining between them. The CDR3 loop reads CASKPLATNTDTQYF. The CDR3 DNA reads TGTGCCAGCAAACCTCTAGCAACTAACACAGATACGCAGTATTTT.

At least ten counts were recorded for this clonotype. V gene TRBV15 combines with J gene TRBJ2-1; 11 nucleotides agree with TRBD2. V lost 8 bases and J lost 5; bases outside the gene matches: 14. The length of the CDR3 is 17 residues. The V gene's germline CDR1 is LNHNV and CDR2 YYDKDF (reference sequence). CDR3 sequence reads: CATSNDALAGDDNEQFF. The CDR3 nucleotides are TGTGCCACCTCCAACGACGCACTAGCGGGGGATGACAATGAGCAGTTCTTC.

This clonotype was picked up many times. This chain links TRBV5-1 with TRBJ2-1; 8 positions match TRBD1. The CDR3 is 17 residues long. Germline V gene sequence: CDR1 SGHRS, CDR2 YFSETQ. The junction had 13 bases not matched to a gene; V was cut back by 4 bases and J by 4 bases. The CDR3 nucleotides are TGCGCCAGCAGCCAAAACCGGGACAGGTGGAATTACAATGAGCAGTTCTTC. It is translated as CASSQNRDRWNYNEQFF. The whole variable domain, remainder taken from reference TRBV5-1 and TRBJ2-1, is KAGVTQTPRYLIKTRGQQVTLSCSPISGHRSVSWYQQTPGQGLQFLFEYFSETQRNKGNFPGRFSGRQFSNSRSEMNVSTLELGDSALYLCASSQNRDRWNYNEQFFGPGTRLTVL.

This clonotype was found many times. The V gene is TRBV7-9, the J gene TRBJ2-7; D uncertain. V lost 5 bases, J lost 5 bases, and 7 bases lay in between. The length of the CDR3 is 11 residues. Per the germline V gene, CDR1 is SEHNR and CDR2 is FQNEAQ (reference sequence). This chain's CDR3 is CASSGYNEQYV. CDR3 in DNA: TGTGCCAGCAGCGGTTATAACGAGCAGTACGTC.